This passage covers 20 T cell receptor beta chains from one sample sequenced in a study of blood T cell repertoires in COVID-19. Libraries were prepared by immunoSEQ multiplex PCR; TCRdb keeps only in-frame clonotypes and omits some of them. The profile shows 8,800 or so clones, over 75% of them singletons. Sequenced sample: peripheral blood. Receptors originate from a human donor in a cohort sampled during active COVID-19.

The CDR3 sequence is CASSPQVRNQPQHF. CDR3 nucleotides: TGTGCCAGCAGTCCACAGGTTCGTAATCAGCCCCAGCATTTT. The chain carries TRBV6-5 and TRBJ1-5, with D perhaps matching TRBD1 (5 bases). CDR3 length: 14 residues. Germline V lookup: CDR1 MNHEY, CDR2 SVGAGI. V shed 5 bases and J shed 4 bases, with 12 bases lying between them.

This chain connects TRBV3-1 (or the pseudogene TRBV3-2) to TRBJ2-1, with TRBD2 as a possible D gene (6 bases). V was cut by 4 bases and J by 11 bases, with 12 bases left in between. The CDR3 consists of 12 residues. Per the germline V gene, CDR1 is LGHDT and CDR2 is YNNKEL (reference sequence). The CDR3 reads CASSLGGSKQFF. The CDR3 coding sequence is TGTGCCAGCAGCCTTGGAGGGAGTAAGCAGTTCTTC.

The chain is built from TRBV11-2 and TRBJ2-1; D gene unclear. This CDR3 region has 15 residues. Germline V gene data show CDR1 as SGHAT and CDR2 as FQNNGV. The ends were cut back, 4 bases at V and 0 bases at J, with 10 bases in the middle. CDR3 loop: CASSSTHSSYNEQFF. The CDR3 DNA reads TGTGCCAGCAGCTCTACCCATAGCTCCTACAATGAGCAGTTCTTC.

The CDR3 loop is CASSFDTGANVLTF. The CDR3 nucleotides read TGTGCCAGCAGTTTCGACACTGGGGCCAACGTCCTGACTTTC. J is TRBJ2-6 and V is TRBV28; D gene uncertain. Trimming took off 3 bases at V and 2 bases at J, with 5 bases between the two ends. Per the germline V gene, CDR1 is MDHEN and CDR2 is SYDVKM. The CDR3 runs to 14 residues.

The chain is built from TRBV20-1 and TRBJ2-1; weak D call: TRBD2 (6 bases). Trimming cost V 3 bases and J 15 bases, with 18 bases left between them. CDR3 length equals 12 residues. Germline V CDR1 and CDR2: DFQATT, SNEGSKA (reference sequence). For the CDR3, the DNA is TGCAGTGCTAGTAAAAGCGCCGCGGGACCGTTCTTC. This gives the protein CSASKSAAGPFF.

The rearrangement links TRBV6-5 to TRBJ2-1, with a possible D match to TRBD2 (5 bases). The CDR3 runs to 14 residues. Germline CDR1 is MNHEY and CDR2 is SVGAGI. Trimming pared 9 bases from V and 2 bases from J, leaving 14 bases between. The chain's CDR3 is CARNGSRAYNEQFF. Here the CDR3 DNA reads TGTGCCAGAAATGGGAGTCGGGCCTACAATGAGCAGTTCTTC.

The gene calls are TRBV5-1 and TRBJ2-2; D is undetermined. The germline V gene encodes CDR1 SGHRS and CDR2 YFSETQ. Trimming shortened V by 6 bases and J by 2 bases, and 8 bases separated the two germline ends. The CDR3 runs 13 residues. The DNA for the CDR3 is TGCGCCAGCAAACACCCCAACACCGGGGAGCTGTTTTTT. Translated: CASKHPNTGELFF.

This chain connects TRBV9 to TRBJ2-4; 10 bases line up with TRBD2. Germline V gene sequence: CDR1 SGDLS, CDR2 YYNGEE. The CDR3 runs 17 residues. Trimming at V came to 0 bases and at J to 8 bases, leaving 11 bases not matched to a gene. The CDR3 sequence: CASSVGSAGGPRDIQYF. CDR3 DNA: TGTGCCAGCAGCGTAGGGTCAGCGGGAGGGCCTCGGGACATTCAGTACTTC.

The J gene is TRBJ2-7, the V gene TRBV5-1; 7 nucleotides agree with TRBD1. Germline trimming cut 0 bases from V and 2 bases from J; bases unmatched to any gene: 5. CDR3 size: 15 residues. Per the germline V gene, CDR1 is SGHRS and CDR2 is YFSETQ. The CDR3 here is CASSLGHRGPYEQYF. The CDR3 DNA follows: TGCGCCAGCAGCTTGGGCCACAGGGGACCCTACGAGCAGTACTTC.

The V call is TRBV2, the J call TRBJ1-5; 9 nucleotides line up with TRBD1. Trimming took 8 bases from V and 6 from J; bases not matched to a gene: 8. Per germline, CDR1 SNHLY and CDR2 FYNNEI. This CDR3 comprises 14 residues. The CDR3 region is CASQLQGAFQPQHF. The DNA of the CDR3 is TGTGCCAGCCAATTACAGGGGGCGTTTCAGCCCCAGCATTTT. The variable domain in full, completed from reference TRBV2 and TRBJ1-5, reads EPEVTQTPSHQVTQMGQEVILRCVPISNHLYFYWYRQILGQKVEFLVSFYNNEISEKSEIFDDQFSVERPDGSNFTLKIRSTKLEDSAMYFCASQLQGAFQPQHFGDGTRLSIL.

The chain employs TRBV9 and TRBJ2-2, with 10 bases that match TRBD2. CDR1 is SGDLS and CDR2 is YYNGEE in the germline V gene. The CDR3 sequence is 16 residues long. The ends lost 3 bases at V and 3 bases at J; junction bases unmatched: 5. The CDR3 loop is CASSARTSGYTGELFF. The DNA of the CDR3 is TGTGCCAGCAGCGCCCGGACTAGCGGCTACACCGGGGAGCTGTTTTTT. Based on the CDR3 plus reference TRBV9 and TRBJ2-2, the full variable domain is DSGVTQTPKHLITATGQRVTLRCSPRSGDLSVYWYQQSLDQGLQFLIQYYNGEERAKGNILERFSAQQFPDLHSELNLSSLELGDSALYFCASSARTSGYTGELFFGEGSRLTVL.

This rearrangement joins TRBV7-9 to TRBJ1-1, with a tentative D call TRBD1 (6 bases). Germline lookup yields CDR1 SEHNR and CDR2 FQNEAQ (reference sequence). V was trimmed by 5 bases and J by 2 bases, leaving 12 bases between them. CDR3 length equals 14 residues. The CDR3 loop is CASSRPGHNTEAFF. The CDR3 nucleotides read TGTGCCAGCAGCCGCCCGGGACATAACACTGAAGCTTTCTTT.

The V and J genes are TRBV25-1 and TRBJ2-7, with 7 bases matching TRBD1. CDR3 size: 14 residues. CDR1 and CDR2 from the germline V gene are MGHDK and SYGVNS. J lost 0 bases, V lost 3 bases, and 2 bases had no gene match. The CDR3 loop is CASSDRGSSYEQYF. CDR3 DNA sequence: TGTGCCAGCAGTGACAGGGGGAGCTCCTACGAGCAGTACTTC.

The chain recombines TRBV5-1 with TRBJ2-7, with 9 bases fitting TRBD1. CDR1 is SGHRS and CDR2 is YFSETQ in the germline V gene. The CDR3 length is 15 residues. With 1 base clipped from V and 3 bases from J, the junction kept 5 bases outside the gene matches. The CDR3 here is CASSLTGGKGYEQYF. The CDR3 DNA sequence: TGCGCCAGCAGCTTGACAGGGGGCAAAGGCTACGAGCAGTACTTC.

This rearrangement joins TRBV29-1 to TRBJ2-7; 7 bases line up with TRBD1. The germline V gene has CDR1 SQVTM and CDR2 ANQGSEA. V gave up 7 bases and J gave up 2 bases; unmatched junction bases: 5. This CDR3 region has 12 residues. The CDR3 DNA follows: TGCAGCGCCAGGGGGACAACCTACGAGCAGTACTTC. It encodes CSARGTTYEQYF.

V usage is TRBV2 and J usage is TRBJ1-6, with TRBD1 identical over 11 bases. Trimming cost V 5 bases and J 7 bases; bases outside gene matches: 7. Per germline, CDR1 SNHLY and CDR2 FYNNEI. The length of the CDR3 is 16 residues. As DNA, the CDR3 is TGTGCCAGCAGTCCGGGACAGGGGGGGGGAAATTCACCCCTCCACTTT. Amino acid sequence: CASSPGQGGGNSPLHF.

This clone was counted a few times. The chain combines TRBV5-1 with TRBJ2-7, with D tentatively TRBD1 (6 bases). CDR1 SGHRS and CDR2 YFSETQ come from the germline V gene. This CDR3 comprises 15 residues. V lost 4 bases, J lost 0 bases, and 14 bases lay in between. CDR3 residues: CASSAWTENSYEQYF. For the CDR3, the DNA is TGCGCCAGCAGCGCATGGACAGAAAACTCCTACGAGCAGTACTTC.

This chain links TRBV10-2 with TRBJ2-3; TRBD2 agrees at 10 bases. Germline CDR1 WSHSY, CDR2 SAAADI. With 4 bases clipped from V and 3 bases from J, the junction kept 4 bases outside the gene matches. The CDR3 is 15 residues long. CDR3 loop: CASSVPSGSTDTQYF. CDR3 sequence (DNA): TGCGCCAGCAGTGTACCTAGCGGGAGTACAGATACGCAGTATTTT.

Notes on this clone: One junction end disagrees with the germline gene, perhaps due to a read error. The CDR3 is CAWRRGTGGQSF. The DNA of the CDR3 is TGTGCCTGGAGACGGGGGACAGGAGGTCAGTCCTTC. V and J are TRBV30 and TRBJ2-7, with 8 bases fitting TRBD1. The CDR3 has 12 amino acids. In germline, CDR1 is GTSNPN, CDR2 SVGIG (reference sequence).

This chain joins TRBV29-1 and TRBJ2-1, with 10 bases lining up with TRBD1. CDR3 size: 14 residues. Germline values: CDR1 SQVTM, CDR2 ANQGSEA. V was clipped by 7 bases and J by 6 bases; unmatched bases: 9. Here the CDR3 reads CSAGGDRGPNEQFF. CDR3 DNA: TGCAGCGCGGGCGGGGACAGGGGTCCCAATGAGCAGTTCTTC.